This TCR beta chain was observed in a study of cytomegalovirus exposure and HLA in healthy donors. Study results and limitations: Most TCR sequences were uncommon, yet certain public TCRs appeared in many donors. Listed as cytomegalovirus-associated were over 150 TCR beta chains. Both high specificity and high sensitivity reportedly marked the classifier's diagnosis of cytomegalovirus status.

The CDR3 length is 15 residues. In germline, CDR1 is KGHSH, CDR2 LQKENI. V shed 6 bases, J shed 3 bases, and the junction held 10 bases outside the gene matches. The donors were members of the validation cohort, which comprised about 120 subjects and was separate from the first cohort of some 680 subjects. Concerning this clone: Its specificity is unknown.

Only in-frame clones appear in the TCRdb table, and some are missing; sequencing was by immunoSEQ multiplex PCR. The data hold 100,000 to 150,000 clones, with approximately 89% observed a single time. The rearrangement uses TRBV18 and TRBJ2-7; TRBD1 aligns across 8 bases. The sample consisted of PBMCs. This sequence originates from a man between 18 and 35 years old in good health and CMV-seronegative. The CDR3 sequence: CASSPSPDRVYEQYF. CDR3 in DNA: TGTGCCAGCTCTCCGTCCCCGGACAGGGTCTACGAGCAGTACTTC.